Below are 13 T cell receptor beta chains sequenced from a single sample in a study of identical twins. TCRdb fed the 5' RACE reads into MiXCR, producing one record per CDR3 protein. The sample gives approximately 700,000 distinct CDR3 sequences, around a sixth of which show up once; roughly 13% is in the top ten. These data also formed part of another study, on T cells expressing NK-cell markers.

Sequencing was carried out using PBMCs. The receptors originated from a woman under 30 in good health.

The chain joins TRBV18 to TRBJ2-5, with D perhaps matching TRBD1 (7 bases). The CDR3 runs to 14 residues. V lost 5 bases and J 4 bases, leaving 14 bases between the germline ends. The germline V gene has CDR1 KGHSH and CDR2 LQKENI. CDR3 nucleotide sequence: TGTGCCAGCTCAATATACAGGGGAGGAGAGACCCAGTACTTC. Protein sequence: CASSIYRGGETQYF.

The CDR3 sequence is CASSYSMGWDEQFF. CDR3 DNA: TGTGCCAGCAGTTACTCGATGGGTTGGGATGAGCAGTTCTTC. This chain connects TRBV6-5 to TRBJ2-1, with D unclear. Looked up from germline, CDR1 is MNHEY and CDR2 is SVGAGI. The V gene lost 0 bases and the J gene lost 8 bases, with 11 bases spanning the gap. This CDR3 has 14 residues.

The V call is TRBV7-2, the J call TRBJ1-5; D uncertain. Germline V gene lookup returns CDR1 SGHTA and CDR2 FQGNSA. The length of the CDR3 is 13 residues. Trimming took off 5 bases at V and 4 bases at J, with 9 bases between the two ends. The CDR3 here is CASSRALNQPQHF. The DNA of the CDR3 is TGTGCCAGCAGCCGCGCGCTGAATCAGCCCCAGCATTTT.

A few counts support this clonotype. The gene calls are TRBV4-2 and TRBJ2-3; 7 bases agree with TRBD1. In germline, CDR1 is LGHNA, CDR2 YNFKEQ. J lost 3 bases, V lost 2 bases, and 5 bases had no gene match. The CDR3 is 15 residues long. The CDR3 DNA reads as TGTGCCAGCAGCCAACCCCAGGGGGTGACAGATACGCAGTATTTT. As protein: CASSQPQGVTDTQYF.

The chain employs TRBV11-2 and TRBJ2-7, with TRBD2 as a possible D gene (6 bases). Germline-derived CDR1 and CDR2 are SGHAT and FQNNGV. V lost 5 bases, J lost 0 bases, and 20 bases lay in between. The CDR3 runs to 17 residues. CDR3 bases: TGTGCCAGCAGCGGCAGCGGCCTAGCGAGGAGCTCCTACGAGCAGTACTTC. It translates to CASSGSGLARSSYEQYF.

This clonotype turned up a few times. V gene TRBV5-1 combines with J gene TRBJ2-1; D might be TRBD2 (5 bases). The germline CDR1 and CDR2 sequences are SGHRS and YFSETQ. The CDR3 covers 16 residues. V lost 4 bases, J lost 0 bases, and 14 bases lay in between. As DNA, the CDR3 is TGCGCCAGCAGCCACAGACTACCCAGCTCCTACAATGAGCAGTTCTTC. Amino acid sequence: CASSHRLPSSYNEQFF.

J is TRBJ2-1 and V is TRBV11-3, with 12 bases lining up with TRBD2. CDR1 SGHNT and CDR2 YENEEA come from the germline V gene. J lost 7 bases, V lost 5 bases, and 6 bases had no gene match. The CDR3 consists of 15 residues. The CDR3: CASSTLAGGRNEQFF. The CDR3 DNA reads TGTGCCAGCAGCACCCTAGCGGGGGGGCGGAATGAGCAGTTCTTC.

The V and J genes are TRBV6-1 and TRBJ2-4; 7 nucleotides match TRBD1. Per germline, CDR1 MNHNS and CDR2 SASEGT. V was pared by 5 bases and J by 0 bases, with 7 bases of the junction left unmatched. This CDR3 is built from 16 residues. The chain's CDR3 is CASSRTGVLAKNIQYF. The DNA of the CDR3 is TGTGCCAGCAGTCGCACAGGGGTCCTAGCCAAAAACATTCAGTACTTC.

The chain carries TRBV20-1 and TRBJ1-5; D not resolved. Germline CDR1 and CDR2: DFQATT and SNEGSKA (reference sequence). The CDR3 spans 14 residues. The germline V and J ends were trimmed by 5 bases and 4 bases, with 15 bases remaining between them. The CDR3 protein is CSASPPTGNQPQHF. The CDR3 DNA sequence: TGCAGTGCTTCTCCTCCCACGGGGAATCAGCCCCAGCATTTT.

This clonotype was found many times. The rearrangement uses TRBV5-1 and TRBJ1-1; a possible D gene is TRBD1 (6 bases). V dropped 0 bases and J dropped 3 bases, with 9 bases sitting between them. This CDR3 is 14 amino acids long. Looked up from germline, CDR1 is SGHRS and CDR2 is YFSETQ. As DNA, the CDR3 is TGCGCCAGCAGCTTGGAGGGACAATACACTGAAGCTTTCTTT. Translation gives CASSLEGQYTEAFF. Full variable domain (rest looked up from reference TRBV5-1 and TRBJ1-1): KAGVTQTPRYLIKTRGQQVTLSCSPISGHRSVSWYQQTPGQGLQFLFEYFSETQRNKGNFPGRFSGRQFSNSRSEMNVSTLELGDSALYLCASSLEGQYTEAFFGQGTRLTVV.

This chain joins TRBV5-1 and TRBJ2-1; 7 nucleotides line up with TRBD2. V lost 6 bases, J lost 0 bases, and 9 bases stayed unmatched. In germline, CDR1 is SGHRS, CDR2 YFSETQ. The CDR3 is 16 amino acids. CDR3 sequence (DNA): TGCGCCAGCAAAGTTGGGACGGGGGGCTCCTACAATGAGCAGTTCTTC. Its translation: CASKVGTGGSYNEQFF.

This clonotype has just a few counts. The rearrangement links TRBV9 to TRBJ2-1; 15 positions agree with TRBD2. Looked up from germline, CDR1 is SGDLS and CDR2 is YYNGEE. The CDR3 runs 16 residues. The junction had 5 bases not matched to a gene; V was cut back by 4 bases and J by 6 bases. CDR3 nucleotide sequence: TGTGCCAGCAGCCCCCGGGGACTAGCGGGAGGCAATGAGCAGTTCTTC. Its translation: CASSPRGLAGGNEQFF.

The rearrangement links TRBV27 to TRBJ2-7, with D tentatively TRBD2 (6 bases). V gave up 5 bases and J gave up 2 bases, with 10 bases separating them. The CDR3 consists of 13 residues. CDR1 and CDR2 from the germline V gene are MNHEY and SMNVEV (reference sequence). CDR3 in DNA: TGTGCCAGCAGTCGGGACTTAACCTACGAGCAGTACTTC. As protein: CASSRDLTYEQYF.